This TCR beta chain was retrieved from a study of blood T cell repertoires in COVID-19. Study as a whole: Some COVID-19 samples were acute and others convalescent; all came from the United States, Italy and Spain. PBMCs, B-cell-depleted T cells, or T cells provided the cDNA or gDNA that made up the material.

Data came from immunoSEQ multiplex PCR; TCRdb stores just in-frame clones and leaves some out. The profile shows some 39,000 clones, roughly 85% of them singletons. There are 12 residues in the CDR3. Germline values: CDR1 SQVTM, CDR2 ANQGSEA. With 7 bases removed from V and 4 bases from J, the gap between germline ends came to 13 bases. This receptor was identified in a man aged 40-49 years with active COVID-19. The chain couples TRBV29-1 to TRBJ1-1, with TRBD1 as a possible D gene (6 bases). Sequencing was done on a sample of peripheral blood. CDR3 in amino acids: CSATGLGTEAFF. Written as DNA, the CDR3 is TGCAGCGCCACAGGGTTGGGCACTGAAGCTTTCTTT.